The 17 T cell receptor beta chains reported below all come from one sample, sequenced in a study of blood T cell repertoires in COVID-19. Using immunoSEQ multiplex PCR, the repertoire was profiled, and TCRdb retains in-frame clones only, with some absent. The sample includes over 150,000 clones, around 85% of them seen just once. Sequenced input: peripheral blood. The receptor set was obtained from a man between 50 and 59 years old with active or convalescent COVID-19.

CDR3 DNA sequence: TGCGCCAGCAGCTTGGGGCTGCTTCCCGCCGGGACAGGGAACACTGAAGCTTTCTTT. Protein sequence: CASSLGLLPAGTGNTEAFF. The chain recombines TRBV5-1 with TRBJ1-1; 8 positions match TRBD1. Germline V CDR1 and CDR2: SGHRS, YFSETQ. This CDR3 is 19 amino acids long. Trimming at V came to 0 bases and at J to 1 base, leaving 14 bases not matched to a gene.

The chain couples TRBV7-2 to TRBJ2-2; TRBD2 might be the D (5 bases). The germline V and J ends were trimmed by 7 bases and 0 bases, with 15 bases remaining between them. Per the germline V gene, CDR1 is SGHTA and CDR2 is FQGNSA. The CDR3 has 16 amino acids. The CDR3 here is CASTHGTRANTGELFF. Written as DNA, the CDR3 is TGTGCCAGCACCCATGGAACGCGGGCGAACACCGGGGAGCTGTTTTTT.

The chain employs TRBV18 and TRBJ2-2; TRBD2 might be the D (5 bases). This CDR3 has 15 amino acids. The V gene's germline CDR1 is KGHSH and CDR2 LQKENI. The V and J ends lost 4 bases and 5 bases respectively, with 14 bases between them. The CDR3 DNA is TGTGCCAGCTCACTCGGGATTGAGGATACCGGGGAGCTGTTTTTT. It codes for CASSLGIEDTGELFF. Based on the CDR3 plus reference TRBV18 and TRBJ2-2, the full variable domain is NAGVMQNPRHLVRRRGQEARLRCSPMKGHSHVYWYRQLPEEGLKFMVYLQKENIIDESGMPKERFSAEFPKEGPSILRIQQVVRGDSAAYFCASSLGIEDTGELFFGEGSRLTVL.

The chain combines TRBV19 with TRBJ2-1; TRBD2 matches at 7 bases. The ends lost 4 bases at V and 8 bases at J; junction bases unmatched: 5. This CDR3 is built from 13 residues. Germline-derived CDR1 and CDR2 are LNHDA and SQIVND (reference sequence). The DNA of the CDR3 is TGTGCCAGTAGTACCGTTACTAGCGATGAGCAGTTCTTC. This translates into CASSTVTSDEQFF.

This chain joins TRBV11-1 and TRBJ2-5; 7 positions match TRBD1. Germline trimming cut 5 bases from V and 3 bases from J; bases unmatched to any gene: 9. The CDR3 covers 15 residues. Germline loops: CDR1 SGHAT, CDR2 FQDESV (reference sequence). For the CDR3, the DNA is TGTGCCAGCAGCGTGAAACTAGGGGGCGAAGAGACCCAGTACTTC. Encoded protein: CASSVKLGGEETQYF.

The rearrangement links TRBV9 to TRBJ1-1; the D is unclear. The CDR3 spans 14 residues. CDR1 is SGDLS and CDR2 is YYNGEE in the germline V gene. Trimming cost V 0 bases and J 1 base, with 7 bases left between them. CDR3 in DNA: TGTGCCAGCAGCGTAGCAAATAGGAACACTGAAGCTTTCTTT. Its translation: CASSVANRNTEAFF.

This clone was detected once. The J gene is TRBJ1-6, the V gene TRBV27; D remains unclear. CDR1 and CDR2 (germline): MNHEY, SMNVEV (reference sequence). The CDR3 spans 14 residues. The germline V and J ends were trimmed by 2 bases and 5 bases, with 7 bases remaining between them. The CDR3 protein is CASSLMSDNSPLHF. CDR3 nucleotide sequence: TGTGCCAGCAGTTTAATGTCAGATAATTCACCCCTCCACTTT.

The chain uses TRBV27 and TRBJ1-5; D uncertain. The germline gives CDR1 MNHEY, CDR2 SMNVEV (reference sequence). With 2 bases removed from V and 0 bases from J, the gap between germline ends came to 8 bases. CDR3 length: 15 residues. The CDR3 spells CASSLAVNSNQPQHF. CDR3 in DNA: TGTGCCAGCAGTTTAGCAGTAAATAGCAATCAGCCCCAGCATTTT.

The V gene is TRBV28, the J gene TRBJ2-7; 10 bases are a match to TRBD2. In germline, CDR1 is MDHEN, CDR2 SYDVKM. The trim removed 6 bases at V and 4 bases at J, leaving 15 bases unmatched. The CDR3 length is 17 residues. The CDR3 DNA follows: TGTGCCAGCAGCTCCCCGGGTCCACTAGCGGGATTGTACGAGCAGTACTTC. It translates to CASSSPGPLAGLYEQYF.

V usage is TRBV29-1 and J usage is TRBJ1-4, with D unresolved. Trimming cost V 6 bases and J 4 bases, with 12 bases left between them. The CDR3 length is 13 residues. CDR1 is SQVTM and CDR2 is ANQGSEA in the germline V gene. The DNA of the CDR3 is TGCAGCGTAATGACGGGGTTTAATGAAAAACTGTTTTTT. Encoded protein: CSVMTGFNEKLFF.

The CDR3: CASSLSTSGGALETQYF. The CDR3 nucleotides read TGTGCCAGCAGCCTATCGACTAGCGGGGGCGCCCTAGAGACGCAGTATTTT. This rearrangement joins TRBV7-3 to TRBJ2-3, with 12 bases aligning to TRBD2. Germline trimming cut 5 bases from V and 9 bases from J; bases unmatched to any gene: 15. The CDR3 has 17 residues. Germline V CDR1 and CDR2: SGHTA, FQGTGA. Supplemented by reference TRBV7-3 and TRBJ2-3, the full variable domain reads GAGVSQTPSNKVTEKGKYVELRCDPISGHTALYWYRQSLGQGPEFLIYFQGTGAADDSGLPNDRFFAVRPEGSVSTLKIQRTERGDSAVYLCASSLSTSGGALETQYFGPGTRLTVL.

This chain links TRBV2 with TRBJ1-4; TRBD1 matches at 7 bases. The CDR3 length is 13 residues. CDR1 and CDR2 (germline): SNHLY, FYNNEI. The V gene end was trimmed by 8 bases and the J gene end by 10 bases; junction bases not matched to a gene: 10. The CDR3 sequence: CASSTGLEGKLFF. The CDR3 bases are TGTGCCAGCTCGACAGGGCTGGAGGGAAAACTGTTTTTT.

This clone was recorded once. The chain is built from TRBV5-1 and TRBJ2-7, with D possibly matching TRBD1 (6 bases). V gave up 2 bases and J gave up 0 bases, with 9 bases separating them. The CDR3 consists of 14 residues. Germline V gene lookup returns CDR1 SGHRS and CDR2 YFSETQ. CDR3 nucleotide sequence: TGCGCCAGCAGCTTAAACAGGGCCTCCTACGAGCAGTACTTC. Translating gives CASSLNRASYEQYF.

V and J are TRBV10-3 and TRBJ2-1; perhaps TRBD2 as D (6 bases). The CDR3 covers 17 residues. Germline CDR1 is ENHRY and CDR2 is SYGVKD. Between the trimmed V and J ends, which lost 0 bases and 7 bases, there was a span of 19 bases. Here the CDR3 reads CAISESDSRREKNEQFF. The CDR3 nucleotides are TGTGCCATCAGTGAGTCAGACTCCCGACGGGAGAAAAATGAGCAGTTCTTC.

This clone was found a few times. The CDR3 loop is CATSLGGGGNIQYF. CDR3 DNA: TGTGCCACCAGTCTCGGGGGTGGGGGAAACATTCAGTACTTC. The chain couples TRBV24-1 to TRBJ2-4, with a possible D match to TRBD2 (6 bases). Germline V gene lookup returns CDR1 KGHDR and CDR2 SFDVKD. The CDR3 runs 14 residues. V was trimmed by 6 bases and J by 6 bases, leaving 14 bases between them.

This clone occurred many times. The genes are TRBV4-2 and TRBJ1-5; no clear D gene. Trimming stripped 0 bases from V and 3 bases from J, with 12 bases between. This CDR3 has 16 amino acids. Germline V gives CDR1 LGHNA, CDR2 YNFKEQ. CDR3 loop: CASSQDDGRDNQPQHF. The CDR3 DNA reads as TGTGCCAGCAGCCAAGATGATGGGAGGGACAATCAGCCCCAGCATTTT.

The J gene is TRBJ1-5, the V gene TRBV9, with TRBD1 identical over 7 bases. The CDR3 runs 16 residues. Germline V CDR1 and CDR2: SGDLS, YYNGEE. The ends lost 0 bases at V and 0 bases at J; junction bases unmatched: 3. As DNA, the CDR3 is TGTGCCAGCAGCGTAGGCGGGACAGATAGCAATCAGCCCCAGCATTTT. As protein: CASSVGGTDSNQPQHF.